The 8 T cell receptor beta chains listed next were all sequenced from one sample in a study of TIL therapy for anti-PD-1-resistant metastatic lung cancer. This was the immunoSEQ v3 assay. Profiling relied on immunoSEQ multiplex PCR, and the TCRdb table lists in-frame clones only, not all of them. This table holds 50,000 or so clones, 79% found once. Described time point: pre-treatment sample, taken before nivolumab and TIL therapy. This specimen consisted of blood, obtained at baseline. The receptors shown here come from a woman aged 30 to 85 with non-small cell lung cancer.

CDR3 protein: CASSFGSGGTEAFF. The CDR3 nucleotides are TGTGCCAGCAGTTTCGGCAGTGGTGGCACTGAAGCTTTCTTT. The chain employs TRBV6-1 and TRBJ1-1; D is uncertain. This CDR3 region has 14 residues. Between the trimmed V and J ends, which lost 5 bases and 4 bases, there was a span of 14 bases. Germline CDR1 MNHNS, CDR2 SASEGT.

This chain connects TRBV4-1 to TRBJ1-1, with D tentatively TRBD1 (5 bases). CDR3 length equals 15 residues. Germline lookup yields CDR1 MGHRA and CDR2 YSYEKL. V lost 8 bases, J lost 1 base, and 17 bases lay in between. The CDR3 sequence: CASGTWGRGNTEAFF. For the CDR3, the DNA is TGCGCCAGCGGAACTTGGGGGAGGGGGAACACTGAAGCTTTCTTT.

J is TRBJ2-6 and V is TRBV11-2; D unclear. The CDR3 loop spans 14 amino acids. The V end was cut by 8 bases, the J end by 1 base, with 9 bases between. Germline V gene sequence: CDR1 SGHAT, CDR2 FQNNGV. The DNA of the CDR3 is TGTGCCAGCGGATCAACATCTGGGGCCAACGTCCTGACTTTC. Residues: CASGSTSGANVLTF.

The V and J genes are TRBV7-9 and TRBJ2-1; the D gene is possibly TRBD1 (6 bases). The CDR3 length is 15 residues. From germline, CDR1 is SEHNR and CDR2 FQNEAQ (reference sequence). Trimming cost V 1 base and J 5 bases, with 12 bases left between them. CDR3: CASSLVRTADNEQFF. In DNA, the CDR3 is TGTGCCAGCAGCTTAGTTAGGACAGCGGACAATGAGCAGTTCTTC.

The DNA of the CDR3 is TGTGCCAGCAGTGTGCTAGCGGGAGGGAACACCGGGGAGCTGTTTTTT. Translating it yields CASSVLAGGNTGELFF. The rearrangement uses TRBV6-1 and TRBJ2-2, with 11 nucleotides matching TRBD2. J lost 1 base, V lost 4 bases, and 2 bases had no gene match. Per germline, CDR1 MNHNS and CDR2 SASEGT. The CDR3 is 16 amino acids.

This chain connects TRBV28 to TRBJ2-7, with 10 bases aligning to TRBD1. The germline gives CDR1 MDHEN, CDR2 SYDVKM. Trimming cost V 3 bases and J 5 bases; bases outside gene matches: 4. This CDR3 is 14 amino acids long. For the CDR3, the DNA is TGTGCCAGCAGTTTCGGGACAGGGGCCCACGAGCAGTACTTC. Its protein is CASSFGTGAHEQYF.

The rearrangement joins TRBV2 to TRBJ2-7; TRBD2 matches at 8 bases. The CDR3 consists of 16 residues. Trimming at V came to 6 bases and at J to 4 bases, leaving 14 bases not matched to a gene. Germline V gene lookup returns CDR1 SNHLY and CDR2 FYNNEI. CDR3 bases: TGTGCCAGCAGCCCCCGGGCAGCGGGGGACAATTACGAGCAGTACTTC. Its translation is CASSPRAAGDNYEQYF.

The chain carries TRBV28 and TRBJ1-1; unclear D gene. The CDR3 extends over 11 amino acids. CDR1 and CDR2 from the germline V gene are MDHEN and SYDVKM. Trimming left V 8 bases short and J 4 bases short, with 8 bases between. CDR3 sequence reads: CASFSFTEAFF. CDR3 nucleotides: TGTGCCAGCTTCAGTTTCACTGAAGCTTTCTTT.